Shown below are 11 T cell receptor beta chains from a single sample sequenced in a study of a mutant IDH1 vaccine in newly diagnosed glioma (dated by TCRdb to about 2021). The antigens these receptors bind are not known. The time point label, as the study defines it: week 11, during vaccination. A 20-mer mutant IDH1 peptide at 300 micrograms in Montanide made up each vaccine dose, which was injected subcutaneously together with topical imiquimod. The library was obtained by the immunoSEQ multiplex PCR assay. Imported from immuneACCESS, the table was reduced by TCRdb to in-frame sequences with V and J called. These copies leave out some clones; in studies compared against another copy, an unresolved V gene accounts for under half, and the cause of the remainder is not known. The sample contains about 30,000 clones, around 90% of them found a single time. The ten largest clones add up to around 21% of the sample.

The source material was PBMCs, sampled from a glioma patient whose treatment included an IDH1 peptide vaccine. The receptors shown here come from a man aged 18 to 30 with glioma.

The V and J genes are TRBV6-1 and TRBJ2-1; TRBD1 matches at 8 bases. Germline V gene data show CDR1 as MNHNS and CDR2 as SASEGT. Trimming at V came to 7 bases and at J to 3 bases, leaving 5 bases not matched to a gene. The CDR3 covers 14 residues. CDR3 sequence: CASTPGGFYNEQFF. CDR3 nucleotide sequence: TGTGCCAGCACCCCAGGGGGCTTCTACAATGAGCAGTTCTTC.

The chain combines TRBV6-5 with TRBJ1-1; D is unclear. This CDR3 region has 13 residues. Germline-derived CDR1 and CDR2 are MNHEY and SVGAGI. The V end was cut by 0 bases, the J end by 2 bases, with 4 bases between. CDR3 bases: TGTGCCAGCAGTTACTCAGTCAACACTGAAGCTTTCTTT. This gives the protein CASSYSVNTEAFF.

J is TRBJ1-5 and V is TRBV7-2; TRBD1 agrees at 7 bases. V shed 1 base and J 10 bases; nucleotides not matched to a gene: 10. CDR1 and CDR2 (germline): SGHTA, FQGNSA. The CDR3 has 15 residues. CDR3 nucleotides: TGTGCCAGCAGCTTAGGGAACGGACAGGCGCTCCCCCAGCATTTT. This sequence encodes CASSLGNGQALPQHF. Complete variable domain (other parts from reference TRBV7-2 and TRBJ1-5): GAGVSQSPSNKVTEKGKDVELRCDPISGHTALYWYRQSLGQGLEFLIYFQGNSAPDKSGLPSDRFSAERTGGSVSTLTIQRTQQEDSAVYLCASSLGNGQALPQHFGDGTRLSIL.

The V and J genes are TRBV5-1 and TRBJ2-7; 7 positions agree with TRBD1. The V gene's germline CDR1 is SGHRS and CDR2 YFSETQ. V lost 0 bases, J lost 0 bases, and 3 bases stayed unmatched. This CDR3 is built from 15 residues. CDR3 sequence reads: CASSLDRGSSYEQYF. The DNA for the CDR3 is TGCGCCAGCAGCTTGGACAGGGGTTCCTCCTACGAGCAGTACTTC.

The V gene is TRBV2, the J gene TRBJ1-4; possible D gene TRBD1, 5 bases. Germline CDR1 reads SNHLY; CDR2 reads FYNNEI. The CDR3 loop spans 15 amino acids. Trimming took off 3 bases at V and 5 bases at J, with 13 bases between the two ends. DNA for the CDR3: TGTGCCAGCAGTGACACGGGCAGGGTGAATGAAAAACTGTTTTTT. This gives the protein CASSDTGRVNEKLFF.

The V call is TRBV6-5, the J call TRBJ2-2, with a weak D call TRBD2 (5 bases). Per germline, CDR1 MNHEY and CDR2 SVGAGI. The CDR3 is made up of 13 amino acids. V was pared by 6 bases and J by 4 bases, with 9 bases between. In DNA, the CDR3 is TGTGCCAGCAGCCTCGGAGGCACCGGGGAGCTGTTTTTT. Encoded protein: CASSLGGTGELFF.

This clone appeared a single time. The chain uses TRBV15 and TRBJ1-1; no reliable D call. Trimming cost V 3 bases and J 7 bases, with 12 bases left between them. The germline V gene has CDR1 LNHNV and CDR2 YYDKDF (reference sequence). The CDR3 totals 13 residues. CDR3 DNA: TGTGCCACCAGCAGCTTACAGTTGGGTGAAGCTTTCTTT. It is translated as CATSSLQLGEAFF.

The V call is TRBV10-3, the J call TRBJ1-1; D is ambiguous. This CDR3 is built from 15 residues. Deletions cut 3 bases from V and 5 bases from J, with 16 bases between. Germline lookup yields CDR1 ENHRY and CDR2 SYGVKD. The CDR3 region has the DNA TGTGCCATCAGTGACTCGGCAGCTACGGGGACTGAAGCTTTCTTT. Protein product: CAISDSAATGTEAFF.

This sequence joins TRBV11-2 and TRBJ2-7; 7 nucleotides agree with TRBD1. The CDR3 is made up of 15 amino acids. Per germline, CDR1 SGHAT and CDR2 FQNNGV. V was pared by 2 bases and J by 0 bases, with 4 bases of the junction left unmatched. In DNA form, the CDR3 reads TGTGCCAGCAGCTTAAATCGGGACAGCTCCTACGAGCAGTACTTC. It encodes CASSLNRDSSYEQYF.

The chain is built from TRBV2 and TRBJ2-7; D unclear. The CDR3 covers 11 residues. Germline CDR1 SNHLY, CDR2 FYNNEI. Trimming shortened V by 6 bases and J by 3 bases, and 6 bases separated the two germline ends. The CDR3 spells CASRKSYEQYF. DNA of the CDR3: TGTGCCAGCAGGAAAAGCTACGAGCAGTACTTC.

This clone was detected once. The chain recombines TRBV30 with TRBJ2-3, with 9 bases lining up with TRBD1. Trimming at V came to 4 bases and at J to 1 base, leaving 21 bases not matched to a gene. The CDR3 extends over 20 amino acids. CDR1 GTSNPN and CDR2 SVGIG come from the germline V gene (reference sequence). CDR3 DNA sequence: TGTGCCTGGACCAAATCCCCGGGGACAGGGTCTTCTTTCGGCACAGATACGCAGTATTTT. The encoded protein is CAWTKSPGTGSSFGTDTQYF.